Here is one T cell receptor beta chain with its context. This clone was seen just once. Its antigen specificity is not known. The input lacks base qualities; no much larger clone sits a single base away. The data originate from a study of blood T cell repertoires in COVID-19 (dated by TCRdb to about 2020). Broadly, across the study: The collaborator samples originated in the United States, Italy and Spain and spanned the acute and convalescent phases of COVID-19. The prospective study material was composed of cDNA or gDNA derived from T cells, B-cell-depleted T cells, or PBMCs. The dataset comprised deeply sampled blood TCRbeta repertoires from subjects exposed to, actively infected with, or recovered from COVID-19. The repertoires were released in a freely available public database meant as a resource for research on the immune response to SARS-CoV-2. The samples were drawn from the first 160 participants of the ongoing ImmuneRACE study and from 1,200 or so subjects provided by 6 global collaborators. Nearly every sample came with metadata listing a de-identified subject ID, COVID-19 status, age in years and sex. Where available, HLA class I and class II types were obtained from metadata supplied by the sample provider rather than from assay-based typing.

Study-wide findings and limitations: Clinical and demographic metadata were provided uncurated, with the amount varying by source and participant.

Taken from cysteine to phenylalanine, the CDR3 has 15 residues. Of all the DNA, just the CDR3 is kept, 45 bases in frame from base 1. V is cut back by 6 bases and J by 6 bases, with 12 bases in the junction unmatched. Looking up the germline V gene yields CDR1 MNHEY and CDR2 SVGAGI. TCRbeta CDR3 regions were amplified from genomic DNA by means of the immunoSEQ Assay, a bias-controlled multiplex PCR. The study's own analysis went as follows. Nucleated cell counts per sample were estimated from amplification of reference gene primers within the assay. Sequence reads were collapsed and filtered to measure the absolute abundance of every unique TCRbeta CDR3 rearrangement. For each sample, productive Simpson clonality was calculated as the square root of Simpson's diversity index over productive rearrangements. TCRdb limited this immuneACCESS table to in-frame rearrangements with V and J called. A share of clones is missing; checked studies link under half to unresolved V genes, and the rest is unexplained. V and J calls and clone size are those listed in that table; D and trimming were worked out from the DNA. The sample table shows just under 350,000 clones, and 83% are seen once. 3% of the sample comes from the top ten.

Each collaborating institution followed its own protocols to collect whole blood in K2EDTA tubes. For TCRbeta analysis, collaborators shipped samples as frozen whole blood, isolated PBMCs, or DNA extracted from either of those sample types. The sequence derives from a man between 25 and 39 years old with active or convalescent COVID-19. The V and J genes are TRBV6-5 and TRBJ2-7, with 9 bases matching TRBD2. Sequencing was done on a sample of peripheral blood. The CDR3 reads CASSLEGGTSFEQYF. DNA sequence: TGTGCCAGCAGCCTTGAAGGTGGGACTAGCTTCGAGCAGTACTTC.